The T cell receptor (beta chain) under discussion was sequenced for a study of response to subunit inactivated influenza vaccine. The CDR3 is 17 residues long. The germline V and J ends were trimmed by 6 bases and 3 bases, with 22 bases remaining between them. In germline, CDR1 is SEHNR, CDR2 FQNEAQ (reference sequence). TCRdb re-derived calls from the RT-PCR reads in MiXCR, one entry per CDR3 protein. Altogether roughly 710,000 distinct CDR3 sequences are present, around 15% being singletons, with the ten largest covering 7.6%. This clonotype was observed a handful of times. The target antigen is unknown. Whole-study results and caveats: That few new T cells are recruited by each seasonal influenza vaccination was the authors' suggestion.

The material sequenced was PBMCs from blood, taken 14 days before vaccination. This chain links TRBV7-9 with TRBJ2-3; weak D call: TRBD1 (6 bases). This TCR was sampled from a man aged 50-59 years who received an inactivated influenza vaccine. The CDR3 protein is CASSYGSGGQRTDTQYF. The CDR3, as DNA: TGTGCCAGCAGTTACGGTTCCGGCGGACAGAGGACAGATACGCAGTATTTT.